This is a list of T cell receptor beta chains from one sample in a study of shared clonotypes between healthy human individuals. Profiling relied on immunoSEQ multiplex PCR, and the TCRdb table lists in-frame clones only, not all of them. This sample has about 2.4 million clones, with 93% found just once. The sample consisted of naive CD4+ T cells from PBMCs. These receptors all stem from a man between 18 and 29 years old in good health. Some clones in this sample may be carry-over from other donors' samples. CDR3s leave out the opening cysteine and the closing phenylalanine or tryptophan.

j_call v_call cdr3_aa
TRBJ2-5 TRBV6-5 ASSRTIAGEKTQY
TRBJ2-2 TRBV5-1 ASSSTPNTGELF
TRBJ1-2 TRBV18 ASSPEETGTYGYT
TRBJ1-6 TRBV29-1 SIKRENNSPLH
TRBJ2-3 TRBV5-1 ASSFVGSSDTQY
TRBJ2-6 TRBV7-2 ASSRYSISGANVLT
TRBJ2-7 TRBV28 ASSSPAGGGFVEQY
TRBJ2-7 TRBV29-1 SVEVVDRFVWQY
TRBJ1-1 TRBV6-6 ASSRLDRLNTEAF
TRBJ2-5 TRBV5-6 ASSLEQGLETQY
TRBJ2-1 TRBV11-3 ASSLATGQQF
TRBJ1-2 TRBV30 AWRRQGVYGYT
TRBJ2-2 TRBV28 ASRLLVTGELF
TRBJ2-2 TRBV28 ASSFRQGNTGELF
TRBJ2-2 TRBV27 ASRALTGGKAGELF
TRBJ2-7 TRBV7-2 ASSSGTTTYEQY
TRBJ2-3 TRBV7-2 ASSVVASVGTDTQY
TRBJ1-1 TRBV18 ASSLDRMAEAF
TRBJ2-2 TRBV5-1 ASSLLTSPTGELF
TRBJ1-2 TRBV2 ASSWVRGMGNGYT
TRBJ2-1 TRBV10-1 ASSDWGLAGYNEQF
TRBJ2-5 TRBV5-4 ASSPRGSGSLETQY
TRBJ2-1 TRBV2 ASRGLAGPGGEQF
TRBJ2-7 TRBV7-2 ASSTRASASSYEQY
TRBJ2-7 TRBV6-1 ASSVWQGALYEQY
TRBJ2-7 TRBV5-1 ASSPRTGAREQY
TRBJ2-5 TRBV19 AVSGALQETQY
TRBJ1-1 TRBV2 ASSGDRDLGEAF
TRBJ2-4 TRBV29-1 SVEEAKNIQY
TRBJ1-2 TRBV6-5 ASSYSRMVQGDGYT
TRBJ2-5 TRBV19 ASSIVSSGSETQY
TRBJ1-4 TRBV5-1 ASSTQGAIGEKLF
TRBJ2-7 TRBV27 ASSFLRTTGPTYEQY
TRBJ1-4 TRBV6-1 ASTRPGTGNEKLF
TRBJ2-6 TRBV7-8 ASSGRRLGAGANVLT
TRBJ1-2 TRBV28 ASSRGIPVVGGYT
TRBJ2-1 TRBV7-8 ASSLVRGHNEQF
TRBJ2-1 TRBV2 ATSGALTYNEQF
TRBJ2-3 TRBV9 ASSVDSSSTDTQY
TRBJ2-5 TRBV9 ASSAQQGAGETQY
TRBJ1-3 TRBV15 ATSRDGNTIY
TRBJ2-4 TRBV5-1 ASSFQGAENIQY
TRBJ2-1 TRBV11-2 ASSSGLAGYNEQF
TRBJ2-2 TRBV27 ASSLIRASGELF
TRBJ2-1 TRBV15 ATSRETGVEQF
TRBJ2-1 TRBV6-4 ASGDTGSNEQF
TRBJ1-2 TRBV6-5 ASSRTTGGFGGYT
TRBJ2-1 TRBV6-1 ASSGGQITHEQF
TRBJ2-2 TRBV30 AWSQGRRGGELF
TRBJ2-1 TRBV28 ASRGGEQF